The present T cell receptor (beta chain) was sequenced within a study of beta chain features in type 1 diabetes. Study findings and constraints: Researchers reported that naive, central memory and Treg TCRB repertoires appeared more similar in patients than in healthy donors. No resolution was reached here on whether HLA type influences TCRB rearrangement. Fewer junction insertions and more nucleotide deletions appeared in type 1 diabetes patients. Shorter TCRB CDR3s, moderately but significantly so, were found in Type 1 diabetes patients in all four CD4+ subsets.

This clone has a single count. No antigen is known for it. Germline lookup yields CDR1 LNHNV and CDR2 YYDKDF (reference sequence). The CDR3 spans 17 residues. Between the trimmed V and J ends, which lost 0 bases and 1 base, there was a span of 14 bases. What was sequenced were expressed TCRB transcripts, since all of the isolated RNA had been reverse transcribed. Data came from immunoSEQ multiplex PCR; TCRdb stores just in-frame clones and leaves some out. The table has 85,000 to 110,000 clones, approximately 30% seen once. The rearrangement joins TRBV15 to TRBJ2-3; a weak D match, TRBD2 (6 bases). This receptor was taken from a woman aged 18-29 years with type 1 diabetes. The sequenced material came from central memory CD4+ T cells from blood. CDR3 sequence: CATSRDRRDGGTDTQYF. The CDR3 DNA sequence: TGTGCCACCAGCAGAGATCGGAGGGATGGAGGCACAGATACGCAGTATTTT.